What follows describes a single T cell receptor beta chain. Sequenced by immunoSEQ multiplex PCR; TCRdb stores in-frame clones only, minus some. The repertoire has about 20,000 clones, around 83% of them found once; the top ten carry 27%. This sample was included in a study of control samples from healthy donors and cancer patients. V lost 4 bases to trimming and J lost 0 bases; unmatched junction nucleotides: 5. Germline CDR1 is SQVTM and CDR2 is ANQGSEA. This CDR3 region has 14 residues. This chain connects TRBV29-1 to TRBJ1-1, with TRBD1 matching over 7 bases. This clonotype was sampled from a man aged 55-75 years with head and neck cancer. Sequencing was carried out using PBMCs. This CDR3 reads CSVVAGGVNTEAFF. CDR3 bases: TGCAGCGTTGTGGCAGGGGGGGTGAACACTGAAGCTTTCTTT.